The present entry profiles one T cell receptor (beta chain) with its context. As yet, its antigen is unknown. In the CD4+ fraction, cells were divided into CD45RA+ naive and CD45RA-negative memory subsets. This entry is derived from a study of shared clonotypes between healthy human individuals. Study results and caveats: Sharing across four donors was highest in naive CD4 (around 5%) and lowest in memory CD8 (around 0.4%). It was only blood that was sampled, and tissue repertoires likely differ.

The CDR3 loop spans 17 amino acids. Germline V gene data show CDR1 as MDHEN and CDR2 as SYDVKM. V was pared by 3 bases and J by 6 bases, with 12 bases of the junction left unmatched. Profiled with immunoSEQ multiplex PCR; TCRdb holds only in-frame clones, not every one. The sample holds about a million clones, approximately 80% seen once. Material: memory CD4+ T cells from PBMCs. Subset indicated: CD45RA-negative fraction. This sequence joins TRBV28 and TRBJ2-7; 12 bases agree with TRBD2. This sequence originates from a man between 18 and 29 years old in good health. Some clones in this sample may be carry-over from other donors' samples. Here the CDR3 DNA reads TGTGCCAGCAGTTTCTTGAGCCTAGCGGGAGGGCCTGGCGAGCAGTACTTC. Protein: CASSFLSLAGGPGEQYF.